A selection of T cell receptor beta chains follows, all from one sample in a study of identical twins. TCRdb ran MiXCR on the 5' RACE reads and lists one entry per CDR3 protein. The data hold about 900,000 distinct CDR3 sequences, with roughly 12% observed a single time. This same sample was also taken into another study, of yellow fever vaccine responses in identical twins.

The sequencing sample was made of PBMCs. Source of these receptors: a woman between 18 and 29 years old in good health. Both conserved end residues are part of each CDR3. The D gene is left open where the match is weak. A row's size may be missing; if present it is once, few, many or a size class.

TRBV20-1	TRBD1	many	TRBJ1-1	CSASPGQGNTEAFF	TGCAGTGCCTCACCGGGACAGGGGAACACTGAAGCTTTCTTT
TRBV28	TRBD1	few	TRBJ1-2	CASSTYPDRGLFGYTF	TGTGCCAGCAGTACCTACCCCGACAGGGGGCTGTTCGGCTACACCTTC
TRBV12-3/TRBV12-4	-	few	TRBJ1-5	CASSLCCQPQHF	TGTGCCAGCAGTTTATGTTGTCAGCCCCAGCATTTT
TRBV10-3	-	few	TRBJ2-1	CAISQNGGNEQFF	TGTGCCATCTCCCAAAATGGGGGCAATGAGCAGTTCTTC
TRBV12-3/TRBV12-4	-	few	TRBJ1-1	CASTYLGTNTEAFF	TGTGCCAGCACCTATTTGGGAACGAACACTGAAGCTTTCTTT
TRBV3-1	TRBD2	-	TRBJ2-1	CASSQGLAGGPVQQFF	TGTGCCAGCAGCCAGGGACTAGCGGGGGGGCCGGTACAGCAGTTCTTC
TRBV4-1	-	few	TRBJ2-6	CASSQGVGSSGANVLTF	TGCGCCAGCAGCCAAGGGGTCGGAAGCTCTGGGGCCAACGTCCTGACTTTC
TRBV29-1	-	many	TRBJ2-1	CSVEDYRYNEQFF	TGCAGCGTTGAAGACTACAGATACAATGAGCAGTTCTTC
TRBV5-1	TRBD1	-	TRBJ2-5	CASSSRQGETQYF	TGCGCCAGCAGCTCCCGACAGGGGGAGACCCAGTACTTC
TRBV2	TRBD1	few	TRBJ1-6	CASSEQGADSPLHF	TGTGCCAGCAGTGAACAGGGGGCTGATTCACCCCTCCACTTT
TRBV24-1	-	-	TRBJ2-5	CATSEPTGNQGTQYF	TGTGCCACCAGTGAACCCACAGGGAACCAAGGGACCCAGTACTTC
TRBV2	TRBD2	many	TRBJ2-1	CASNLLAGGNEQFF	TGTGCCAGCAACTTACTAGCGGGAGGCAATGAGCAGTTCTTC
TRBV20-1	TRBD1	-	TRBJ2-1	CSARGQSNNEQFF	TGCAGTGCCCGGGGACAGAGCAACAATGAGCAGTTCTTC
TRBV24-1	-	-	TRBJ1-1	CATARGNTEAFF	TGTGCCACCGCGCGGGGGAACACTGAAGCTTTCTTT
TRBV5-1	TRBD1	few	TRBJ1-1	CASSGGVAGGTGAFF	TGCGCCAGCAGCGGCGGTGTGGCAGGGGGCACTGGAGCTTTCTTT
TRBV20-1	TRBD2	-	TRBJ2-1	CSAFTLAGVENEQFF	TGCAGTGCTTTCACACTAGCGGGAGTAGAGAATGAGCAGTTCTTC
TRBV2	TRBD2	few	TRBJ2-1	CASSRGTSSFHNEQFF	TGTGCCAGCAGTAGGGGGACTAGCAGTTTTCACAATGAGCAGTTCTTC
TRBV6-5	TRBD2	-	TRBJ2-1	CASSYSGLTYNEQFF	TGTGCCAGCAGTTACTCGGGACTAACTTACAATGAGCAGTTCTTC
TRBV20-1	-	once	TRBJ2-1	CSAREAGAGNEQFF	TGCAGTGCTAGAGAGGCGGGGGCGGGTAATGAGCAGTTCTTC
TRBV20-1	TRBD1	-	TRBJ2-7	CSATSRQGNEQYF	TGCAGTGCTACATCCCGACAGGGGAACGAGCAGTACTTC
TRBV20-1	TRBD1	-	TRBJ2-7	CSANRQGIEQYF	TGCAGTGCTAACCGACAGGGGATCGAGCAGTACTTC
TRBV7-9	-	many	TRBJ2-3	CASSLARSPGDTQYF	TGTGCCAGCAGCTTAGCCCGGTCCCCTGGGGATACGCAGTATTTT
TRBV20-1	-	-	TRBJ2-4	CSAPPKEWSGKNIQYF	TGCAGTGCTCCTCCCAAAGAGTGGAGCGGCAAAAACATTCAGTACTTC
TRBV20-1	TRBD2	-	TRBJ2-2	CSARDPGSGRSGELFF	TGCAGTGCTAGAGATCCGGGTAGCGGGAGATCCGGGGAGCTGTTTTTT